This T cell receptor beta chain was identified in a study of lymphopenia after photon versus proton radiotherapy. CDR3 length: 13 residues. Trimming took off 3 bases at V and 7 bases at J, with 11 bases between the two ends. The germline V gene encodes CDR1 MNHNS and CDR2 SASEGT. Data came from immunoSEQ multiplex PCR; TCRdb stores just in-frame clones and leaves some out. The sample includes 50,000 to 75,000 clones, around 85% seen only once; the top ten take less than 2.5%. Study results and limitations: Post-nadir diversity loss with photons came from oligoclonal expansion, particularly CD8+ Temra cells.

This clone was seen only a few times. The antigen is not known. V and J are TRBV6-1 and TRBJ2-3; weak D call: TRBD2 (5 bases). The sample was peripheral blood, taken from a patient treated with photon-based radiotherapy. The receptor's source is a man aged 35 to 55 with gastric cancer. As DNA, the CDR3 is TGTGCCAGCAGTGATCCACCGGGGTATACGCAGTATTTT. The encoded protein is CASSDPPGYTQYF.